This TCR beta chain stems from a study of PD-1 blockade in classical Hodgkin lymphoma. Study-wide results and caveats: Newly diagnosed patients were reported to start with lower TCR diversity than healthy donors.

Time point meaning: newly diagnosed, previously untreated cHL patient sample. Investigators isolated CD4+ T cells from thawed PBMCs through magnetic negative selection. Newly diagnosed, untreated classical Hodgkin lymphoma PBMCs provided comparison. Deletions cut 4 bases from V and 4 bases from J, with 16 bases between. Germline V gene sequence: CDR1 SGHRS, CDR2 YFSETQ. This CDR3 comprises 15 residues. Concerning this clone itself: The target antigen is unknown.

Clones were sequenced by immunoSEQ multiplex PCR, and TCRdb holds only the in-frame ones, with some missing. The data contain about 34,000 clones, roughly 90% of them singletons. The rearrangement links TRBV5-1 to TRBJ2-3; D possibly corresponds to TRBD2 (7 bases). The origin of this receptor is a human donor with classical Hodgkin lymphoma. Sequenced sample: CD4+ T cells from blood. CDR3 sequence: CASSPTGGIADTQYF. The CDR3 DNA follows: TGCGCCAGCAGCCCAACGGGGGGCATCGCAGATACGCAGTATTTT.